The sequence of this TCR beta chain was determined in a study of blood T cell repertoires in COVID-19. The germline CDR1 and CDR2 sequences are SGDLS and YYNGEE. V was clipped by 4 bases and J by 12 bases, with 13 bases between them. The CDR3 contains 11 residues. Original methodology: Estimated nucleated cell counts came from reference gene primer amplification. The protocol was immunoSEQ multiplex PCR, while the TCRdb copy is restricted to in-frame clones and leaves out a portion. For V, J and clone size, that table is used; D and trimming come from the DNA. The table lists 270,000 or so clones, less than 85% of them singletons.

This clonotype was obtained from a woman aged 18-29 years with acute or convalescent COVID-19. J is TRBJ1-2 and V is TRBV9; D is unclear. The sample comprised peripheral blood. CDR3 DNA: TGTGCCAGCAGCCCCCAACACCAAAACACCTTC. Its protein product is CASSPQHQNTF.